This paragraph covers one TCR beta chain sequence. This CDR3 contains 13 residues. Looked up from germline, CDR1 is SQVTM and CDR2 is ANQGSEA. Trimming took 2 bases from V and 4 from J; bases not matched to a gene: 1. The data are from a study of OX40 agonist ivuxolimab in advanced cancers. People who had autoimmune disease history or systemic immunosuppression were excluded. The protocol was immunoSEQ multiplex PCR, while the TCRdb copy is restricted to in-frame clones and leaves out a portion. The sample has 80,000 to 100,000 clones; 80% to 90% are singletons. This sequence originates from an adult with an advanced solid tumor such as melanoma, head and neck, liver or kidney cancer. The source was CD4+ or CD8+ T cells sorted from blood, collected in a trial of the OX40 agonist ivuxolimab. The genes are TRBV29-1 and TRBJ2-1, with 8 positions matching TRBD2. CDR3 in DNA: TGCAGCGTTGAATTAGCGGGATACAATGAGCAGTTCTTC. Translation gives CSVELAGYNEQFF.